This T cell receptor (beta chain) was sequenced during a study of blood T cell repertoires in COVID-19. Study at large: Donors in the United States, Italy and Spain gave samples during acute or convalescent COVID-19. PBMCs, B-cell-depleted T cells, or T cells provided the cDNA or gDNA that made up the material.

V dropped 2 bases and J dropped 0 bases, with 7 bases sitting between them. The CDR3 has 14 amino acids. CDR1 and CDR2 (germline): MNHNY, SVGAGI (reference sequence). In the original processing: The authors estimated nucleated cell counts from reference gene primer amplification. Assay used: immunoSEQ multiplex PCR; TCRdb lists only in-frame clones, some missing. D and trimming were read from the DNA, whereas the V and J calls and clone size are those reported in that table. The data show about 150,000 clones, more than 80% seen once. This receptor was taken from a human donor with acute or convalescent COVID-19. The donor label of this sample is uncertain. The gene calls are TRBV6-6 and TRBJ1-1; D remains ambiguous. Sequenced: peripheral blood. CDR3 sequence reads: CASSYPQVNTEAFF. CDR3 in DNA: TGTGCCAGCAGTTACCCCCAGGTGAACACTGAAGCTTTCTTT.